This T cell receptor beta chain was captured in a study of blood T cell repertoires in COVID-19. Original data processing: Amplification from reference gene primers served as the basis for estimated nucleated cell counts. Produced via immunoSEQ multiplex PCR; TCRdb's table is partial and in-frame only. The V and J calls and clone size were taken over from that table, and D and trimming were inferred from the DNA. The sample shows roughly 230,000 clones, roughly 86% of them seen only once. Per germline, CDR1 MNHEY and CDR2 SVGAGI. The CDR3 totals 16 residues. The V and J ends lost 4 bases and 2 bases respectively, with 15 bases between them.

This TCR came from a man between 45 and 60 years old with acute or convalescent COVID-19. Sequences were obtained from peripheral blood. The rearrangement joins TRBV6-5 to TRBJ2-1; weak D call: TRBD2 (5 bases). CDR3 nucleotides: TGTGCCAGCAGTTTAATCCCTGGACTTGCCTACAATGAGCAGTTCTTC. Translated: CASSLIPGLAYNEQFF.